This T cell receptor beta chain was obtained from a study of radiotherapy plus CTLA-4 blockade in lung cancer. About the research overall: Objective responses emerged in about 20% of patients, and over 30% attained disease control.

Generated by immunoSEQ multiplex PCR, the TCRdb table keeps only in-frame clones and is missing some. The repertoire holds about 73,000 clones, with 80% to 90% as singletons. This clone showed up just once. Its antigen is not known. It was focal radiation plus CTLA-4 blockade with ipilimumab that patients with chemo-refractory metastatic non-small-cell lung cancer received. Study results and caveats: Blood TCR clones of tumor origin expanded after radiotherapy plus ipilimumab. Response was reportedly best predicted by early blood T cell clone dynamics, with interferon-beta.

The CDR3 sequence is 18 residues long. V lost 4 bases and J 6 bases, leaving 25 bases between the germline ends. Germline values: CDR1 MNHNS, CDR2 SASEGT. The V call is TRBV6-1, the J call TRBJ2-1; no clear D. This sequence originates from a human donor with non-small cell lung cancer that progressed on radiotherapy plus ipilimumab. This specimen consisted of peripheral blood, obtained from a patient treated with radiotherapy plus ipilimumab. The DNA of the CDR3 is TGTGCCAGCAGTGGATATGGGGTCTCGGTTCTTGGTGGCAATGAGCAGTTCTTC. Protein sequence: CASSGYGVSVLGGNEQFF.